A selection of T cell receptor beta chains follows, all from one sample in a study of ipilimumab plus nivolumab after autologous stem cell transplantation. Profiling relied on immunoSEQ multiplex PCR, and the TCRdb table lists in-frame clones only, not all of them. This repertoire shows 10,000 to 15,000 clones, approximately 73% found once; its top ten account for about a sixth. The starting material was PBMCs, obtained in a trial of ipilimumab plus nivolumab as post-transplant consolidation. The receptors were gathered from a male donor with diffuse large B-cell lymphoma. CDR3s include the opening cysteine and the closing phenylalanine or tryptophan. The D gene is left open where the match is weak. Part of the rows lack a size; the others show once, few, many or a class for expanded clones.

v_gene	abundance	d_gene	j_gene	CDR3nt	CDR3aa
TRBV29-1	-	TRBD2	TRBJ2-7	TGCAGCGTTGAAGATCGAGCGGGAGCGTGGGAGCAGTACTTC	CSVEDRAGAWEQYF
TRBV5-4	-	-	TRBJ1-1	TGTGCCAGCAGCTTGTCTAACCGGGAGGCTGAAGCTTTCTTT	CASSLSNREAEAFF
TRBV5-5	-	-	TRBJ2-5	TGTGCCAGCAGCCTCCCTAGGGTAGCGAGGATTGAGACCCAGTACTTC	CASSLPRVARIETQYF
TRBV19	few	-	TRBJ1-1	TGTGCCAGTGGTTGGAACACTGAAGCTTTCTTT	CASGWNTEAFF
TRBV6-6	-	TRBD2	TRBJ2-7	TGTGCCAGCAGTTACAGGCGGGGGGGCTCTTACGAGCAGTACTTC	CASSYRRGGSYEQYF
TRBV18	-	-	TRBJ2-7	TGTGCCAGCTCCCTTCAAAGACACTACGAGCAGTACTTC	CASSLQRHYEQYF
TRBV10-2	-	-	TRBJ1-1	TGCGCCAGCAGTGATCCAGGGATCACTGAAGCTTTCTTT	CASSDPGITEAFF
TRBV19	once	TRBD1	TRBJ1-5	TGTGCCAGTAGTAGGCCTGACGACAGGGTGAGCAATCAGTCCCAGCATTTT	CASSRPDDRVSNQSQHF
TRBV7-8	-	TRBD1	TRBJ2-7	TGTGCCAGCAGCTTATCTACAGGGGGCGGCCACGAGCAGTACTTC	CASSLSTGGGHEQYF
TRBV27	-	-	TRBJ2-2	TGTGCCAGCAGGAAACGGCTAGTTGGGGAGCTGTTTTTT	CASRKRLVGELFF
TRBV6-5	-	TRBD1	TRBJ2-1	TGTGCCAGCAGTTACTCGCAGGACAGGGTAAACCATGAGCAGTTCTTC	CASSYSQDRVNHEQFF
TRBV2	-	-	TRBJ1-4	TGTGCCAGCAGCCTGAGAGGCGAAAAACTGTTTTTT	CASSLRGEKLFF
TRBV6-5	-	-	TRBJ2-5	TGTGCCAGCAGTTACACCCTAGGGGTCGGGGAGACCCAGTACTTC	CASSYTLGVGETQYF